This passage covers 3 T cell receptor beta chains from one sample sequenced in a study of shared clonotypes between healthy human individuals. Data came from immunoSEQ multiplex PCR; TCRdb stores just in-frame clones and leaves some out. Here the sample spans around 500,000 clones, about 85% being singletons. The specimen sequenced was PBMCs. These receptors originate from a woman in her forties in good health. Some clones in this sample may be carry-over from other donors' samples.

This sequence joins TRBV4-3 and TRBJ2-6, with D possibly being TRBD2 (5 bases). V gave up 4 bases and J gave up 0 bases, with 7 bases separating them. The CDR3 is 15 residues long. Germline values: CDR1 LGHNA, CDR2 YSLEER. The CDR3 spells CASSRRGSGANVLTF. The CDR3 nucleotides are TGCGCCAGCAGCCGCCGGGGCTCTGGGGCCAACGTCCTGACTTTC.

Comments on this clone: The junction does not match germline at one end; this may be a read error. CDR3: CTSSRPTGSIGNTIYF. Written as DNA, the CDR3 is TGCACCAGCAGCCGGCCCACAGGGTCGATCGGAAACACCATATATTTT. The chain employs TRBV23-1 and TRBJ1-3; maybe TRBD1 (6 bases). TRBV23-1 is marked as an open reading frame, function uncertain. CDR3 length: 16 residues.

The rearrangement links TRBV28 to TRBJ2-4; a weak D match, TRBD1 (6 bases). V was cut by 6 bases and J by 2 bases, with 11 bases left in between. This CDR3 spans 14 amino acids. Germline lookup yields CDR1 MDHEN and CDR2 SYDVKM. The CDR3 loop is CASRVTGSKNIQYF. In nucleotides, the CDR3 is TGTGCCAGCAGGGTGACAGGTTCCAAAAACATTCAGTACTTC.